The sequence of this TCR beta chain was determined in a study of T cells in Graves' hyperthyroidism and ophthalmopathy. The study's findings and limits: Appearing also in blood were most of the thyroid clonotypes expanded above 0.001.

TCR beta CDR3 regions were amplified from RNA. In the first-round RT-PCR of the TCR CDR3, the HTBI primer set was used. TCRdb redid the calling of the multiplex PCR reads with MiXCR, one entry per CDR3 protein. Found here are approximately 600,000 distinct CDR3 sequences, 11% to 15% of them singletons; the top ten hold roughly 6.2%. Germline V lookup: CDR1 MNHEY, CDR2 SVGAGI. The CDR3 extends over 12 amino acids. Trimming pared 2 bases from V and 11 bases from J, leaving 9 bases between. This clonotype was observed a handful of times. The antigen is undetermined. The source material was blood. This sequence was found in a woman in her 30s with Graves' hyperthyroidism that later progressed to Graves' ophthalmopathy. This chain connects TRBV6-5 to TRBJ2-2, with no clear D. The CDR3 nucleotides read TGTGCCAGCAGTTACGAAGGCGGTGAGCTGTTTTTT. As protein: CASSYEGGELFF.